The next 7 T cell receptor beta chains were all read from a single sample in a study of T-cell reconstitution after alpha-beta-depleted transplantation in children. Unique molecular identifiers were incorporated into the prepared TCRbeta library. In TCRdb, the PCR reads were re-called with MiXCR into one record per CDR3 protein. This table holds about 640,000 distinct CDR3 sequences, over 15% found once. The input for sequencing was PBMCs from the stem cell graft donor, taken from the stem cell graft. The receptors were sampled from a human donor who donated a stem cell graft to a child with acute myeloid leukemia.

This clonotype was counted at least ten times. This chain links TRBV24-1 with TRBJ2-5; D uncertain. Germline V gene data show CDR1 as KGHDR and CDR2 as SFDVKD. The CDR3 contains 15 residues. Deletions cut 2 bases from V and 0 bases from J, with 9 bases between. As DNA, the CDR3 is TGTGCCACCAGTGATTCATGGGCAGACCAAGAGACCCAGTACTTC. This sequence encodes CATSDSWADQETQYF.

This clonotype was counted ten times or more. The chain joins TRBV20-1 to TRBJ1-5, with TRBD1 matching over 7 bases. With V trimmed by 0 bases and J by 0 bases, 5 bases remained unmatched. This CDR3 has 16 residues. Per the germline V gene, CDR1 is DFQATT and CDR2 is SNEGSKA (reference sequence). As DNA, the CDR3 is TGCAGTGCTAGAGATCGACAGGGCCGTAGCAATCAGCCCCAGCATTTT. As protein: CSARDRQGRSNQPQHF.

Only a few counts were recorded for this clonotype. This chain joins TRBV5-1 and TRBJ2-6; D is unclear. The CDR3 is made up of 16 amino acids. The germline V and J ends were trimmed by 4 bases and 0 bases, with 11 bases remaining between them. Germline values: CDR1 SGHRS, CDR2 YFSETQ. DNA for the CDR3: TGCGCCAGCAGCAGGACGATGATCTCTGGGGCCAACGTCCTGACTTTC. Translating it yields CASSRTMISGANVLTF.

This clonotype was counted many times. The genes are TRBV29-1 and TRBJ1-1; D ambiguous. There are 12 residues in the CDR3. The germline gives CDR1 SQVTM, CDR2 ANQGSEA. Trimming took 2 bases from V and 2 from J, leaving 6 bases between them. The CDR3 sequence: CSVEFDNTEAFF. The DNA of the CDR3 is TGCAGCGTTGAATTCGATAACACTGAAGCTTTCTTT.

There are many counts of this clonotype. The chain is built from TRBV20-1 and TRBJ1-1; no reliable D call. V dropped 3 bases and J dropped 5 bases, with 10 bases sitting between them. The CDR3 contains 12 residues. CDR1 and CDR2 from the germline V gene are DFQATT and SNEGSKA (reference sequence). The CDR3 reads CSASPGGTEAFF. CDR3 coding DNA: TGCAGTGCTAGTCCGGGAGGAACTGAAGCTTTCTTT.

This clonotype was seen at least ten times. The chain uses TRBV20-1 and TRBJ2-2, with unresolved D. CDR3 length equals 15 residues. Trimming removed 3 bases at V and 3 bases at J, with 14 bases between. From germline, CDR1 is DFQATT and CDR2 SNEGSKA (reference sequence). The CDR3 spells CSARVWGGDTGELFF. The DNA of the CDR3 is TGCAGTGCTAGGGTTTGGGGTGGGGACACCGGGGAGCTGTTTTTT.

This rearrangement joins TRBV12-3 or TRBV12-4 to TRBJ2-2; D is possibly TRBD1 (6 bases). V was pared by 6 bases and J by 4 bases, with 15 bases between. The CDR3 consists of 15 residues. CDR3 bases: TGTGCCAGCAGCGAAACAGGGATGGGCACCGGGGAGCTGTTTTTT. It codes for CASSETGMGTGELFF.